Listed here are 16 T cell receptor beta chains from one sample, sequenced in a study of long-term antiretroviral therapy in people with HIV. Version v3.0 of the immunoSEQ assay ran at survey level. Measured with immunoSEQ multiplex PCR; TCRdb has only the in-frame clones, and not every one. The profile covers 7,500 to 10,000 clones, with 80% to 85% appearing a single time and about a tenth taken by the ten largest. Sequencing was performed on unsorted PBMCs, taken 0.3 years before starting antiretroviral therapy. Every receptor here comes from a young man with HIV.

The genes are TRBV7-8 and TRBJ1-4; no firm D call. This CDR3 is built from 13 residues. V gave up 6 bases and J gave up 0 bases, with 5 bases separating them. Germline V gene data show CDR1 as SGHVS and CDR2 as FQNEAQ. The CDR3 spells CASSGPTNEKLFF. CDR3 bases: TGTGCCAGCAGTGGACCAACTAATGAAAAACTGTTTTTT.

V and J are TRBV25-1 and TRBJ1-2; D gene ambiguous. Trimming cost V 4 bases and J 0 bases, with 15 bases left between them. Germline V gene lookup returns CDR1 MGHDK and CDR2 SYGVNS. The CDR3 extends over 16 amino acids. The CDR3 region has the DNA TGTGCCAGCAGTGGGCCGAAGAGGAGGACTAACTATGGCTACACCTTC. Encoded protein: CASSGPKRRTNYGYTF.

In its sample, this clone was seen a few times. Here the CDR3 DNA reads TGTGCCACCAGCGGTTTGGACACCTCGGTGGGAAAACTGTTTTTT. It specifies CATSGLDTSVGKLFF. The V and J genes are TRBV15 and TRBJ1-4; TRBD1 might be the D (5 bases). V was pared by 5 bases and J by 10 bases, with 20 bases between. The CDR3 sequence is 15 residues long. Germline assignment: CDR1 LNHNV and CDR2 YYDKDF (reference sequence).

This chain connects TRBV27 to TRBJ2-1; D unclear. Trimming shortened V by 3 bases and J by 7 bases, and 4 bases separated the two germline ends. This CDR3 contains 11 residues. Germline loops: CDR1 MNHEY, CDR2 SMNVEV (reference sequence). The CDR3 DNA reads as TGTGCCAGCAGTTTCGCTAATGAGCAGTTCTTC. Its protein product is CASSFANEQFF.

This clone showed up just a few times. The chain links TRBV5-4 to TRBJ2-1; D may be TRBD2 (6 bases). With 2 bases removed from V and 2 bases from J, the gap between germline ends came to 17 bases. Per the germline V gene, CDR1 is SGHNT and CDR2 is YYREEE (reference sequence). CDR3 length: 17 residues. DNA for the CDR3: TGTGCCAGCAGCTTTTCGGCGGGGCGGGGCGCCTACAATGAGCAGTTCTTC. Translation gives CASSFSAGRGAYNEQFF.

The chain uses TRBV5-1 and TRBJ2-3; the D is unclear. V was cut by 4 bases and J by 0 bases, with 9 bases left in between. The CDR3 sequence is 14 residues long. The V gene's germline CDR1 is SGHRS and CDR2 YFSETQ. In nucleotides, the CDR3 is TGCGCCAGCAGCACCAACCCTAGCACAGATACGCAGTATTTT. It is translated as CASSTNPSTDTQYF.

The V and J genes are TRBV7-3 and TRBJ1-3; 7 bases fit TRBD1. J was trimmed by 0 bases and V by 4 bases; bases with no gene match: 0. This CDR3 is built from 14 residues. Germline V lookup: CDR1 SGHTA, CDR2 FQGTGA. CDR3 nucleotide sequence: TGTGCCAGCAGCTCAGGGGGCTCTGGAAACACCATATATTTT. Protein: CASSSGGSGNTIYF.

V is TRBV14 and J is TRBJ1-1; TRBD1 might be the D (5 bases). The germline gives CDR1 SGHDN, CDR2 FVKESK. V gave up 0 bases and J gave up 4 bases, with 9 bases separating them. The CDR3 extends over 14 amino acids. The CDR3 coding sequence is TGTGCCAGCAGCCAAGATTATGGGGGCACTGAAGCTTTCTTT. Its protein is CASSQDYGGTEAFF.

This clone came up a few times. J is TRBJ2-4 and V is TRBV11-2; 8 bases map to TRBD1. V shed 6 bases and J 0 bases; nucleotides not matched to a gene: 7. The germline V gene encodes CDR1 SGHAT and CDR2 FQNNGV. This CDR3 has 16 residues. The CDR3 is CASSDFRGLAKNIQYF. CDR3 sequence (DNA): TGTGCCAGCAGTGATTTCAGGGGGCTAGCCAAAAACATTCAGTACTTC.

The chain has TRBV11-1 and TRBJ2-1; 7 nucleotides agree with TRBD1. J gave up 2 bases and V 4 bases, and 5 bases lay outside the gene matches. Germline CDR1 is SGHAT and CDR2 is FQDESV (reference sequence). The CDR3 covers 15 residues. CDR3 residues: CASSSTGYTYNEQFF. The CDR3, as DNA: TGTGCCAGCAGCTCGACAGGGTACACCTACAATGAGCAGTTCTTC. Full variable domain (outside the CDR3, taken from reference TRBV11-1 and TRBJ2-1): EAEVAQSPRYKITEKSQAVAFWCDPISGHATLYWYRQILGQGPELLVQFQDESVVDDSQLPKDRFSAERLKGVDSTLKIQPAELGDSAMYLCASSSTGYTYNEQFFGPGTRLTVL.

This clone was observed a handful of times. In nucleotides, the CDR3 is TGTGCCAGCAGCTTCCCTCCCCGGGACAGGGTGAATGAGCAGTTCTTC. Its translation is CASSFPPRDRVNEQFF. V is TRBV5-4 and J is TRBJ2-1; 9 bases match TRBD1. The CDR3 contains 16 residues. V lost 2 bases to trimming and J lost 7 bases; unmatched junction nucleotides: 10. Looked up from germline, CDR1 is SGHNT and CDR2 is YYREEE (reference sequence).

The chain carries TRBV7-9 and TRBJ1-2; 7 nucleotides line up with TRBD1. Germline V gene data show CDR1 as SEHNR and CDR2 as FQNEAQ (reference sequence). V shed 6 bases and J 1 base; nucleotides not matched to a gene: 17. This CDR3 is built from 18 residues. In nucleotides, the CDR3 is TGTGCCAGCAGTCCCACCCCAACAGGGGTCCTATTTAACTATGGCTACACCTTC. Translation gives CASSPTPTGVLFNYGYTF.

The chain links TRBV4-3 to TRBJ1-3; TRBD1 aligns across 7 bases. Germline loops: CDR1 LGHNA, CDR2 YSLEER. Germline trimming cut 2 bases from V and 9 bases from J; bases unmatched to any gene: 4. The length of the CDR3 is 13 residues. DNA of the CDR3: TGCGCCAGCAGCCAAACCACAGGGGCCACCATATATTTT. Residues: CASSQTTGATIYF.

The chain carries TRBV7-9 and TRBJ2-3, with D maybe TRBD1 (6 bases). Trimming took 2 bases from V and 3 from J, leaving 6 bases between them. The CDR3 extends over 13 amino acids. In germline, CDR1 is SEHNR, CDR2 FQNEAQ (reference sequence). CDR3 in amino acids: CASSLTGTDTQYF. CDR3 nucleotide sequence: TGTGCCAGCAGCTTAACAGGGACAGATACGCAGTATTTT.

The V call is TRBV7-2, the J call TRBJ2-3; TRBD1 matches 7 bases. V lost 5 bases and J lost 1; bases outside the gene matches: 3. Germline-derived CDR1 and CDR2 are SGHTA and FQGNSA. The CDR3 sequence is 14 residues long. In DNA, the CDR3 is TGTGCCAGCAGCAGACAGGGCGGCACAGATACGCAGTATTTT. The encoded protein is CASSRQGGTDTQYF.

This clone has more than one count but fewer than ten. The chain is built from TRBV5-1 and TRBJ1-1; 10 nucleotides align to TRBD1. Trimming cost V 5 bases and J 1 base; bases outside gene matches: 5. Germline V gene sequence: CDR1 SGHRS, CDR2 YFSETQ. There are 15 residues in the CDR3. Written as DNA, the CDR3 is TGCGCCAGCAGACTAGGACAGGGGGGGAACACTGAAGCTTTCTTT. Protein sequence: CASRLGQGGNTEAFF.